Included here is one TCR beta chain sequence, with context. This sample stems from a study of technical replicates of blood from a handful of donors. V lost 1 base to trimming and J lost 1 base, with 7 bases between them. The germline gives CDR1 GTSNPN, CDR2 SVGIG (reference sequence). CDR3 size: 13 residues. The repertoire was sequenced with immunoSEQ multiplex PCR; TCRdb's copy has only in-frame clones and lacks some. Counted here are roughly 56,000 clones, about 96% occurring once; the ten biggest clones make up roughly 3.1%. What was sequenced was PBMCs. The sequence came from a human donor in good health. Some clones in this sample may be carry-over from other donors' samples. The V and J genes are TRBV30 and TRBJ1-1; D gene uncertain. CDR3 bases: TGTGCCTGGAGTGCCGGTGGGAACACTGAAGCTTTCTTT. Residues: CAWSAGGNTEAFF.